The table lists the clone carrying this T cell receptor (beta chain) with a few counts. The sample is drawn from a study of T-cell memory formation after mild COVID-19. TCRdb used MiXCR to reprocess the 5' RACE reads, holding one entry per CDR3 protein. Of a few hundred thousand distinct CDR3 sequences detected, around 21% appear once; the ten largest clones hold around 12%. Germline-derived CDR1 and CDR2 are LGHNT and FRNRAP. Trimming left V 6 bases short and J 4 bases short, with 15 bases between. This CDR3 region has 14 residues. J is TRBJ2-5 and V is TRBV12-5, with D possibly called TRBD1 or TRBD2 (5 bases each). The sequence was collected from an adult woman who had mild COVID-19 (a few samples of this study predate the infection). Cell type and time point are not known. The sequencing sample was made of PBMCs or a T cell subset sorted from them (not recorded which). This CDR3 reads CASGQLGTGETQYF. CDR3 bases: TGTGCTAGTGGCCAACTAGGGACCGGAGAGACCCAGTACTTC. Based on the CDR3 plus reference TRBV12-5 and TRBJ2-5, the full variable domain is DARVTQTPRHKVTEMGQEVTMRCQPILGHNTVFWYRQTMMQGLELLAYFRNRAPLDDSGMPKDRFSAEMPDATLATLKIQPSEPRDSAVYFCASGQLGTGETQYFGPGTRLLVL.